This T cell receptor (beta chain) was recovered during a study of blood T cell repertoires in COVID-19. Recruitment covered about two dozen US areas and drew participants whose ages spanned roughly 18 to 100 years. Germline V lookup: CDR1 SEHNR, CDR2 FQNEAQ (reference sequence). V was pared by 3 bases and J by 1 base, with 12 bases between. The CDR3 is made up of 15 amino acids. The protocol was immunoSEQ multiplex PCR, while the TCRdb copy is restricted to in-frame clones and leaves out a portion. Of some 330,000 clones detected, around 83% appear once; the ten largest clones hold around 5%. This chain joins TRBV7-9 and TRBJ1-2, with unresolved D. This sequence originates from a woman aged 45-60 years who had recovered from COVID-19. Sequencing was performed on PBMCs or T cells enriched from blood (not recorded which). The CDR3 nucleotides are TGTGCCAGCAGCTTGAGTTTTGCCCTTAACTATGGCTACACCTTC. Translated: CASSLSFALNYGYTF.